Listed below are T cell receptor beta chains from one sample, sequenced in a study of cytomegalovirus exposure and HLA in healthy donors. Profiling relied on immunoSEQ multiplex PCR, and the TCRdb table lists in-frame clones only, not all of them. The profile covers 150,000 to 200,000 clones, with nearly 90% appearing a single time and 9% to 12% taken by the ten largest. Material: PBMCs. The receptors derive from a woman aged 18-30 years in good health and CMV-seropositive. CDR3s leave out the opening cysteine and the closing phenylalanine or tryptophan. Fields, in order: V gene, CDR3 protein.

TRBV29-1,SVEYSSYEQY
TRBV7-8,ASSFELTYFTGELF
TRBV27,ASSFAGGPNIQY
TRBV28,ASSMTGSNEKLF
TRBV30,AWGLGWEQF
TRBV4-3,ASSQELSGRGVGDTQY
TRBV29-1,SGEKSSYNEQF
TRBV6-5,ASSYSSAGGPREQF
TRBV5-1,ASSSEQGRNEKLF
TRBV7-2,ASSYRQGAGAEAF
TRBV9,ASSTPRTGGATGQPQH
TRBV7-2,ASSPHRQVNTEAF
TRBV7-8,ASSQSTSGTSYEQY
TRBV28,ASSSQRAGRTDTQY
TRBV2,ASRLRGLYEQY
TRBV19,ASTPTGVSNQPQH
TRBV19,ASSISTPGQINEQF
TRBV18,ASSPPRAGSYEQY
TRBV10-3,AIQKANEQF
TRBV11-2,ASSLVGLIAGELF
TRBV7-9,ASSLEPPRIDSGYT
TRBV7-2,ASSLLGSNYGYT
TRBV7-9,ASSSTGDNQPQH
TRBV4-1,ASSPSMGENDEQF
TRBV7-2,ASSLSKNTEAF
TRBV7-2,ASSQGLAGNEQF
TRBV4-2,ASSQAAWAKQETQY
TRBV28,ASSFGGSGANVLT
TRBV11-3,ASSSSIFGYT
TRBV7-6,ASSPEVNTGELF
TRBV4-1,ASSQGMARGYNQPQH
TRBV25-1,ASSDRTVYGYT
TRBV7-7,ASSESGPTYNEQF
TRBV2,ASSERREAF
TRBV15,ATSSDQTRGLL
TRBV28,ASRGLGGEAF
TRBV25-1,ASSKGGLNTEAF
TRBV4-1,ASSQATDNQPQH
TRBV6-6,ASITAGDADTQY
TRBV19,ASSSHDQGNYGYT
TRBV6-6,ASSTTGSIGYT